This T cell receptor beta chain was captured in a study of T cell repertoires in cytomegalovirus infection. Study-wide context: Well-studied HLA-B-restricted epitopes and recently identified HLA-C-restricted epitopes of CMV were both used in the study. Matching HLA type and CMV infection were both indicated by public TCR beta signatures. The study, taken as a whole, reports: Within the response measured ex vivo, HLA-C-restricted CMV-specific TCR beta clonotypes were dominant. The cumulative frequency of public TCR beta families identified carriers of CMV plus the relevant HLA.

Germline V gives CDR1 WSHSY, CDR2 SAAADI. The CDR3 is 16 residues long. TCRdb ran MiXCR on the reads and lists one entry per CDR3 protein. The table has fewer than 1,000,000 distinct CDR3 sequences, 31% seen once. As to this clonotype: Its target is not known. One end of the junction fails to match germline, which may point to a read error.

This clonotype originated in a human donor in good health (CMV status not recorded). Some clones in this sample may be carry-over from other donors' samples. The rearrangement uses TRBV10-2 and TRBJ2-1; TRBD2 aligns across 10 bases. The sample here was cultured CD8+ T cells from PBMCs, taken from culture after CMV antigen stimulation. This CDR3 is CASSFSLAGVDNKQFF. The CDR3 coding sequence is TGCGCCAGCAGTTTCTCCCTAGCGGGGGTAGACAATAAGCAGTTCTTC.